Presented here are 9 T cell receptor beta chains from one specimen sequenced in a study of T cell repertoires in cytomegalovirus infection. Via MiXCR, TCRdb re-called the reads, giving one row per CDR3 protein. The sample consists of hundreds of thousands of distinct CDR3 sequences, approximately 25% of them appearing once. Sequencing used CD8+ T cells from PBMCs. These receptors all come from a human donor in good health (CMV status not recorded). Some clones in this sample may be carry-over from other donors' samples.

As to this clonotype: No conserved phenylalanine or tryptophan is present at the end of the CDR3, so a read error is the likely explanation. The chain has TRBV7-9 and TRBJ1-5; D is uncertain. The V end lost 5 bases, the J end lost 0 bases, and 17 bases lay between the germline ends. The CDR3 has 17 residues. Germline lookup yields CDR1 SEHNR and CDR2 FQNEAQ (reference sequence). This chain's CDR3 is CASSKVEGGDSNQPQHL. CDR3 bases: TGTGCCAGCAGCAAAGTCGAGGGCGGAGATAGCAATCAGCCCCAGCATCTT.

The V call is TRBV20-1, the J call TRBJ1-3; no definite D call. Trimming pared 5 bases from V and 0 bases from J, leaving 11 bases between. The CDR3 has 14 amino acids. The germline V gene has CDR1 DFQATT and CDR2 SNEGSKA (reference sequence). Here the CDR3 reads CSARSYISGNTIYF. The CDR3 DNA reads as TGCAGTGCTCGATCGTACATCTCTGGAAACACCATATATTTT.

This clonotype was found many times. V gene TRBV4-2 combines with J gene TRBJ2-3; D possibly matches TRBD1 or TRBD2 (5 bases each). Germline CDR1 is LGHNA and CDR2 is YNFKEQ. CDR3 length: 14 residues. With 2 bases removed from V and 4 bases from J, the gap between germline ends came to 10 bases. CDR3 in DNA: TGTGCCAGCAGCCAAAGAAGAGGGGCAGATACGCAGTATTTT. Amino acids: CASSQRRGADTQYF.

The table lists this clonotype with a few counts. This chain links TRBV29-1 with TRBJ2-2; 7 bases fit TRBD1. The CDR3 has 15 amino acids. Germline assignment: CDR1 SQVTM and CDR2 ANQGSEA. J was trimmed by 7 bases and V by 3 bases; bases with no gene match: 11. The CDR3 nucleotides are TGCAGCGTTGATCTGGAGACAGGGAATAACGGGGAGCTGTTTTTT. This encodes CSVDLETGNNGELFF.

This clonotype has a handful of counts. V gene TRBV6-1 combines with J gene TRBJ1-2; D gene ambiguous. The CDR3 loop spans 18 amino acids. V lost 0 bases and J lost 0, with 17 bases in between. CDR1 is MNHNS, CDR2 SASEGT, per germline. The CDR3 here is CASSEAFWSQNSNYGYTF. In nucleotides, the CDR3 is TGTGCCAGCAGTGAAGCGTTCTGGAGTCAGAACTCTAACTATGGCTACACCTTC.

About this clonotype: With a much larger clone just one base away, this may be a read error. This sequence joins TRBV7-9 and TRBJ1-2; no definite D call. The CDR3 has 13 amino acids. The V gene's germline CDR1 is SEHNR and CDR2 FQNEAQ (reference sequence). Trimming removed 1 base from V and 4 bases from J, with 7 bases in between. Here the CDR3 DNA reads TGTGCCAGCAGCTTAGTCCCGGCCTATGGCTACACCTTC. Amino acid sequence: CASSLVPAYGYTF.

This clonotype was seen repeatedly, ten times or more. The chain has TRBV6-1 and TRBJ2-1, with D unclear. Germline V gene sequence: CDR1 MNHNS, CDR2 SASEGT. The CDR3 covers 17 residues. Trimming removed 1 base from V and 0 bases from J, with 13 bases in between. CDR3 nucleotide sequence: TGTGCCAGCAGTGAAGAATTCGGCGGATTCTCCTACAATGAGCAGTTCTTC. Amino acids: CASSEEFGGFSYNEQFF.

The table lists this clonotype with many counts. The chain recombines TRBV7-2 with TRBJ1-2, with unresolved D. The CDR3 totals 15 residues. V was shortened by 6 bases and J by 4 bases, with 18 bases between the two germline ends. The germline CDR1 and CDR2 sequences are SGHTA and FQGNSA. CDR3 nucleotide sequence: TGTGCCAGCAGTGTTAGTGCAGGTTCGCTCTATGGCTACACCTTC. This encodes CASSVSAGSLYGYTF.

In its sample, this clonotype was seen a few times. J is TRBJ2-1 and V is TRBV25-1, with unresolved D. CDR3 length: 13 amino acids. V lost 4 bases and J lost 10, with 14 bases in between. The germline gives CDR1 MGHDK, CDR2 SYGVNS. The CDR3 here is CASSVIGFQEQFF. In DNA form, the CDR3 reads TGTGCCAGCAGTGTAATAGGTTTTCAAGAGCAGTTCTTC.